Listed below are T cell receptor beta chains from one sample, sequenced in a study of blood T cell repertoires in COVID-19. This table comes from immunoSEQ multiplex PCR, and its TCRdb copy is limited to in-frame clones, with some not included. The table lists about 180,000 clones, approximately 85% of them singletons. The sample consisted of PBMCs or T cells enriched from blood (not recorded which). The receptors come from a man aged 40-49 years who had recovered from COVID-19. CDR3s include the opening cysteine and the closing phenylalanine or tryptophan. The D gene is left open where the match is weak. Expanded clones get a size class; other rows say once, few or many, or leave the size out.

v_gene	d_gene	len	j_gene	abundance	CDR3aa
TRBV11-1	TRBD1	13	TRBJ1-2	NA	CASSVDRDHGYTF
TRBV2	TRBD1	13	TRBJ1-2	once	CASSLGQSYGYTF
TRBV5-1	NA	11	TRBJ2-7	NA	CASSGPYEQYF
TRBV4-2	NA	14	TRBJ2-7	many	CASSQGGQSYEQYF
TRBV5-4	NA	14	TRBJ2-7	NA	CASSSYRDSYEQYF
TRBV15	TRBD1	12	TRBJ1-1	NA	CATSRDQGAAFF
TRBV28	NA	14	TRBJ2-4	few	CASSPGGWQNIQYF
TRBV11-3	NA	13	TRBJ1-5	few	CASSLGGVQPQHF
TRBV14	NA	12	TRBJ2-7	NA	CASSQDYYEQYF
TRBV6-5	TRBD1	14	TRBJ1-6	NA	CASRGDSYNSPLHF
TRBV5-6	NA	12	TRBJ2-1	NA	CASSYSGYEQFF
TRBV28	TRBD2	18	TRBJ2-2	NA	CASSLEASGARPTGELFF
TRBV4-2	NA	14	TRBJ2-1	NA	CASSLKSSENEQFF
TRBV10-2	NA	13	TRBJ1-5	NA	CASMGQGSQPQHF
TRBV6-1	NA	15	TRBJ1-3	many	CASSEAEGSGNTIYF
TRBV2	NA	13	TRBJ1-5	NA	CASSGQPNQPQHF
TRBV6-5	NA	11	TRBJ1-1	NA	CASTKYTEAFF
TRBV9	TRBD2	15	TRBJ2-3	NA	CASSVSGRAADTQYF
TRBV28	TRBD2	14	TRBJ2-3	NA	CASTGGDDADTQYF
TRBV23-1	NA	18	TRBJ1-2	NA	CASSQSVGGGVVYYGYTF
TRBV19	TRBD1	12	TRBJ1-2	once	CASSLTGGDYTF
TRBV5-1	TRBD2	16	TRBJ2-5	NA	CASRRPSRTSQETQYF
TRBV28	NA	12	TRBJ1-1	NA	CAGGTGSTEAFF
TRBV7-6	TRBD1	17	TRBJ2-2	NA	CASSLVGGGLVLGELFF
TRBV12-3/TRBV12-4	TRBD1	12	TRBJ2-7	NA	CASTTGGREQYF
TRBV4-1	NA	15	TRBJ1-2	NA	CASSPRDTSNYGYTF